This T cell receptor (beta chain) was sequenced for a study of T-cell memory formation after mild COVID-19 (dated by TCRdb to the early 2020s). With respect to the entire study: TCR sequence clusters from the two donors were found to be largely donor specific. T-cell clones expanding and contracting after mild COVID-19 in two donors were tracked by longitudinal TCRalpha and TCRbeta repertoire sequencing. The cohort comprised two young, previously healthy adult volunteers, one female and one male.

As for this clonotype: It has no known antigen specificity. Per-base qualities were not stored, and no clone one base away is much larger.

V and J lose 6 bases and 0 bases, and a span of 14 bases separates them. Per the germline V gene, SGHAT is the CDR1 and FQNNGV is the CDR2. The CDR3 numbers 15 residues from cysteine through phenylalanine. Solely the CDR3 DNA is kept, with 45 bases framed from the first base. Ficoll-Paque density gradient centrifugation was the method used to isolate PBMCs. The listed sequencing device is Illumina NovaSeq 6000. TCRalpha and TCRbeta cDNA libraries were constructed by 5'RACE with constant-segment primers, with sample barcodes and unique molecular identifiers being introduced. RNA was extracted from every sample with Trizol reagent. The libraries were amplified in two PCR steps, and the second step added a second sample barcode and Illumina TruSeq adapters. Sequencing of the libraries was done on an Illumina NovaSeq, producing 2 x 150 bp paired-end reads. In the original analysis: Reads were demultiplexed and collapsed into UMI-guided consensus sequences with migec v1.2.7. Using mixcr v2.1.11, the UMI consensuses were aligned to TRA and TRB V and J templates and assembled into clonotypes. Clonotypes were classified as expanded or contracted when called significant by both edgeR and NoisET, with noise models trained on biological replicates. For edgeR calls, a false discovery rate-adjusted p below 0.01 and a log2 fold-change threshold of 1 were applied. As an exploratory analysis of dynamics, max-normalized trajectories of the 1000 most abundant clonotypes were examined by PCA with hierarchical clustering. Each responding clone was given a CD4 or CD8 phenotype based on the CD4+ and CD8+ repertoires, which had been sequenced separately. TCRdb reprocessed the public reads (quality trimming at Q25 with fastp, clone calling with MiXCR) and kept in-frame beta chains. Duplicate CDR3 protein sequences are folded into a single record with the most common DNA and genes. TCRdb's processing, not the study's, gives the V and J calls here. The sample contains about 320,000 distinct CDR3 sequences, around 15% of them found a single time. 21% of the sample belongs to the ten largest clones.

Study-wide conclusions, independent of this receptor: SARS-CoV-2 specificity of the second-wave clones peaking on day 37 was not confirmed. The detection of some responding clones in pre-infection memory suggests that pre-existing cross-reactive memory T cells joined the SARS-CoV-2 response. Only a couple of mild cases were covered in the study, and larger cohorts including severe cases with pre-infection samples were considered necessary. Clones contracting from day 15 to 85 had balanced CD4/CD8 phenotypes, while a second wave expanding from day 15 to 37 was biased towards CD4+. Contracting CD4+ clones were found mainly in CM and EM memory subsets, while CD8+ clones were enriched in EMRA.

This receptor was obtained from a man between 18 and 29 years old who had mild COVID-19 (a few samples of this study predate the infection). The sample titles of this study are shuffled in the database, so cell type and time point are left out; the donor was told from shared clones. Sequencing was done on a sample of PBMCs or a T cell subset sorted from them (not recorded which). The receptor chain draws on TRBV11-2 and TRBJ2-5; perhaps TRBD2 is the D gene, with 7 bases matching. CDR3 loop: CASRVRGANQETQYF. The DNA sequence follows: TGTGCCAGCAGGGTTCGGGGGGCGAACCAAGAGACCCAGTACTTC.